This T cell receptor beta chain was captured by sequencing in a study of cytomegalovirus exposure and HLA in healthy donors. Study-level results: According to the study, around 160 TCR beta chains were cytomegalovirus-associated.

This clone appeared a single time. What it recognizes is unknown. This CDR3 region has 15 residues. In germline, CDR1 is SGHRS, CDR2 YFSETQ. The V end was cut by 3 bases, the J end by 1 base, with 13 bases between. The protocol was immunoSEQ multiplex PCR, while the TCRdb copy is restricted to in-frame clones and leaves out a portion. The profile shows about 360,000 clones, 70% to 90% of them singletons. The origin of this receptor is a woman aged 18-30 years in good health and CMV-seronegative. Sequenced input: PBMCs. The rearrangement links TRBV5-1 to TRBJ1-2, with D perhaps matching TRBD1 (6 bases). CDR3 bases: TGCGCCAGCAGCTCAGTCGGACAGCTTAACTATGGCTACACCTTC. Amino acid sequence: CASSSVGQLNYGYTF.